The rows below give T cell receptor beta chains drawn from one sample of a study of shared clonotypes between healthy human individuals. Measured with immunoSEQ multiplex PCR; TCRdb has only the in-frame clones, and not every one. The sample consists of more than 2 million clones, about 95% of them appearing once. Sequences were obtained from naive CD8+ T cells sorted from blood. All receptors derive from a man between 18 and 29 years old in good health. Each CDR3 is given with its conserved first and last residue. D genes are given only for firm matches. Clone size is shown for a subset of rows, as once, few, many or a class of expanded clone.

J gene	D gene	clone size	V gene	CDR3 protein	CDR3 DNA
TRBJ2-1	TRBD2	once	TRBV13	CASSPGLAGSHEQFF	TGTGCCAGCAGCCCGGGACTAGCGGGGAGCCATGAGCAGTTCTTC
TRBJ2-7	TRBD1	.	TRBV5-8	CASSPPLGQIYEQYF	TGTGCCAGCAGCCCCCCTTTGGGACAGATCTACGAGCAGTACTTC
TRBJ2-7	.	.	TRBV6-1	CASSVNSDYEQYF	TGTGCCAGCAGTGTCAACTCAGACTACGAGCAGTACTTC
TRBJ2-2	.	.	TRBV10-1	CASSDRDTGNTGELFF	TGCGCCAGCAGTGATCGGGACACCGGGAACACCGGGGAGCTGTTTTTT
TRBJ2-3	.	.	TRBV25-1	CASSEDTLYDTQYF	TGTGCCAGCAGTGAAGACACTCTTTATGATACGCAGTATTTT
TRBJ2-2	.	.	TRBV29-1	CSVEQGFNTGELFF	TGCAGCGTTGAACAGGGTTTTAACACCGGGGAGCTGTTTTTT
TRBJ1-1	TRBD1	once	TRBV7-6	CASGGTGPEAFF	TGTGCCAGCGGGGGGACAGGGCCTGAAGCTTTCTTT
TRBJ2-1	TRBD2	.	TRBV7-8	CASSSGLAVNNEQFF	TGTGCCAGCAGCTCAGGACTAGCGGTAAACAATGAGCAGTTCTTC
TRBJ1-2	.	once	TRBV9	CASSLESAGLGRYGYTF	TGTGCCAGCAGCCTAGAAAGCGCGGGCCTCGGAAGGTATGGCTACACCTTC
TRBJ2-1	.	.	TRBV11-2	CASSLVAGPYNEQFF	TGTGCCAGCAGCTTAGTGGCCGGACCCTACAATGAGCAGTTCTTC
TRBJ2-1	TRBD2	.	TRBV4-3	CASSQVAGGNYNEQFF	TGCGCCAGCAGCCAAGTAGCGGGAGGAAACTACAATGAGCAGTTCTTC
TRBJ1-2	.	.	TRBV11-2	CASSLVGVIAYGYTF	TGTGCCAGCAGCTTAGTCGGGGTAATCGCATATGGCTACACCTTC
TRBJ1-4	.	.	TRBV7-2	CASSLSTEGRDKKLFF	TGTGCCAGCAGCTTATCAACAGAGGGCAGGGACAAAAAACTGTTTTTT
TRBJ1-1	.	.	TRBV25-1	CASSVGVGTEAFF	TGTGCCAGCAGTGTAGGTGTTGGCACTGAAGCTTTCTTT
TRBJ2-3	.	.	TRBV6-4	CASSDFPSTTDTQYF	TGTGCCAGCAGTGACTTTCCTAGCACGACAGATACGCAGTATTTT
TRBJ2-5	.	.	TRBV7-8	CASSLAGGLETQYF	TGTGCCAGCAGCTTAGCTGGAGGGTTGGAGACCCAGTACTTC
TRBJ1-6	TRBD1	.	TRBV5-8	CASRAGTGSPYNSPLHF	TGTGCCAGCAGGGCCGGGACAGGGTCCCCCTATAATTCACCCCTCCACTTT
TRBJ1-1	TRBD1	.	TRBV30	CAWRSGQGDPEAFF	TGTGCCTGGAGATCGGGACAGGGGGATCCTGAAGCTTTCTTT
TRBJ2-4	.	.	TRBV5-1	CASSLKEAKNIQYF	TGCGCCAGCAGCTTGAAAGAGGCCAAAAACATTCAGTACTTC
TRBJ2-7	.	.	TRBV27	CASSWGPHFEQYF	TGTGCCAGCAGTTGGGGCCCTCATTTCGAGCAGTACTTC
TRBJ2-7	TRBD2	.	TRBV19	CASSIGTSTAYEQYF	TGTGCCAGTAGTATAGGGACTAGCACCGCCTACGAGCAGTACTTC
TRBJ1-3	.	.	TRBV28	CASRRLPSGNTIYF	TGTGCCAGCAGGAGACTTCCCTCTGGAAACACCATATATTTT
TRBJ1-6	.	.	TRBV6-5	CASSYAGTNSPLHF	TGTGCCAGCAGTTACGCGGGGACCAATTCACCCCTCCACTTT
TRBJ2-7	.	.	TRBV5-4	CASSFVRDEEQYF	TGTGCCAGCAGCTTCGTCCGGGACGAGGAGCAGTACTTC
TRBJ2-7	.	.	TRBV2	CASNPLTHEQYF	TGTGCCAGCAACCCCCTCACCCACGAGCAGTACTTC
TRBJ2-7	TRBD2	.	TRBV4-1	CASSQDLAGVAYEQYF	TGCGCCAGCAGCCAAGATTTAGCGGGAGTCGCCTACGAGCAGTACTTC
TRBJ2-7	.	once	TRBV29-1	CSVENSYSYEQYF	TGCAGCGTTGAAAACTCCTACTCCTACGAGCAGTACTTC
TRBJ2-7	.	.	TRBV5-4	CASSHGLVPSYEQYF	TGTGCCAGCAGCCACGGATTAGTTCCATCCTACGAGCAGTACTTC
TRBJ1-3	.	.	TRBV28	CASSPGQLSGNTIYF	TGTGCCAGCAGTCCCGGACAGCTCTCTGGAAACACCATATATTTT
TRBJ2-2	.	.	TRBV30	CAWITHGGNTGELFF	TGTGCCTGGATTACCCATGGCGGTAACACCGGGGAGCTGTTTTTT
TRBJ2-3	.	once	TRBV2	CASSEAVDTDTQYF	TGTGCCAGCAGTGAGGCGGTAGACACAGATACGCAGTATTTT
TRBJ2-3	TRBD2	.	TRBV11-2	CASSVGTSSSTDTQYF	TGTGCCAGCAGCGTCGGGACTAGCTCTAGCACAGATACGCAGTATTTT
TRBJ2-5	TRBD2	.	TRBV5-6	CASSLGLAGGETQYF	TGTGCCAGCAGCCTGGGACTAGCGGGAGGGGAGACCCAGTACTTC
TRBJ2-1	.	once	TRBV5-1	CASSMDWGSYNEQFF	TGCGCCAGCAGCATGGACTGGGGCTCCTACAATGAGCAGTTCTTC
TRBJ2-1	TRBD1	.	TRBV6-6	CASSYSGQDADEQFF	TGTGCCAGCAGTTACTCAGGACAGGATGCGGATGAGCAGTTCTTC
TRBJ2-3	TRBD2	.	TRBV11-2	CASSRGLAVRGADTQYF	TGTGCCAGCAGCAGGGGACTAGCGGTCAGGGGAGCAGATACGCAGTATTTT
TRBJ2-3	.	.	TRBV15	CATRPEGVSTDTQYF	TGTGCCACCAGACCCGAAGGGGTGAGCACAGATACGCAGTATTTT
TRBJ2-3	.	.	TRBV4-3	CASSQGDGIADTQYF	TGCGCCAGCAGCCAAGGTGACGGGATTGCAGATACGCAGTATTTT
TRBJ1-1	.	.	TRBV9	CASMSWDGYMNTEAFF	TGTGCCAGTATGAGTTGGGACGGTTACATGAACACTGAAGCTTTCTTT
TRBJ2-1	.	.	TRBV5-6	CASSGNDNEQFF	TGTGCCAGCAGCGGGAATGACAATGAGCAGTTCTTC
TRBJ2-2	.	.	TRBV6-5	CASSPTGDTGELFF	TGTGCCAGCAGTCCGACGGGTGATACCGGGGAGCTGTTTTTT
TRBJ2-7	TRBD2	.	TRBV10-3	CAISEFEAGGYEQYF	TGTGCCATCAGTGAGTTCGAGGCGGGAGGATACGAGCAGTACTTC
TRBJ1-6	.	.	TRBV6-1	CASSEHPGTLSPLHF	TGTGCCAGCAGTGAACACCCTGGGACACTTTCACCCCTCCACTTT
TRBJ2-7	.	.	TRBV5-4	CATTTGTYEQYF	TGTGCCACCACGACTGGAACCTACGAGCAGTACTTC
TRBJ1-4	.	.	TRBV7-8	CASSLDGFGPTNEKLFF	TGTGCCAGCAGCTTAGATGGTTTCGGTCCAACTAATGAAAAACTGTTTTTT
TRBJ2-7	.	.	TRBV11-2	CASSFATGPYEQYF	TGTGCCAGCAGCTTCGCGACAGGACCTTACGAGCAGTACTTC
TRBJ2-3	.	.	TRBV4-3	CASSQDEDTQYF	TGCGCCAGCAGCCAAGATGAGGATACGCAGTATTTT
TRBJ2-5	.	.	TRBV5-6	CASSPGQQETQYF	TGTGCCAGCAGCCCCGGACAGCAAGAGACCCAGTACTTC
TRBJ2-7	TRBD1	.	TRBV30	CAWAVGQGSEQYF	TGTGCCTGGGCGGTGGGACAGGGATCCGAGCAGTACTTC
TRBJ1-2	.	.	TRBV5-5	CASSLAEGLDYGYTF	TGTGCCAGCAGCTTGGCCGAGGGGCTTGACTATGGCTACACCTTC
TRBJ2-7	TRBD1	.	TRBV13	CASSSRLTGTAAYEQYF	TGTGCCAGCAGCTCCCGCCTCACCGGGACAGCGGCCTACGAGCAGTACTTC